Below, one T cell receptor (beta chain) is given with its context. Its target is not known. The sample originates from a study of cytomegalovirus exposure and HLA in healthy donors. The CDR3 loop spans 15 amino acids. CDR1 and CDR2 (germline): MNHEY, SVGAGI. The V and J ends lost 4 bases and 3 bases, in that order; junction bases with no gene match: 4. Whole-study findings and limits: In a later analysis, several top co-occurrence clusters appeared linked to parvovirus B19, influenza, CMV and Epstein-Barr virus.

It was with 60 Vbeta and 13 Jbeta primers that the PCR ran. TCRdb's table, derived via immunoSEQ multiplex PCR, lists solely in-frame clones and lacks some. The sample lists approximately 92,000 clones; over 70% were seen once. The sample taken for sequencing was PBMCs. The TCR comes from a man aged 50 to 60 in good health and CMV-seropositive. The gene calls are TRBV6-5 and TRBJ2-3; 10 nucleotides match TRBD1. This chain's CDR3 is CASSSRTGGTDTQYF. CDR3 bases: TGTGCCAGCAGTTCTAGGACAGGGGGAACAGATACGCAGTATTTT.